This T cell receptor (beta chain) was identified during a study of T cell responses to AZD1222 COVID-19 vaccine. V shed 4 bases, J shed 7 bases, and the junction held 12 bases outside the gene matches. Germline V gene data show CDR1 as SGHTA and CDR2 as FQGNSA. The CDR3 totals 16 residues. This clone was detected once. Repertoires were generated with immunoSEQ multiplex PCR, while TCRdb's copy carries only in-frame clones and drops some. This table holds some 200,000 clones, approximately 91% found once. The TCR comes from an adult in good health. This chain uses TRBV7-2 with TRBJ2-1; 8 bases are a match to TRBD2. This sample comprised peripheral blood, obtained on day 0 of AZD1222 vaccination. The CDR3, as DNA: TGTGCCAGCAGCTCTTTAAGCGGGAGAGTAGGAAATGAGCAGTTCTTC. Translated, it gives CASSSLSGRVGNEQFF.